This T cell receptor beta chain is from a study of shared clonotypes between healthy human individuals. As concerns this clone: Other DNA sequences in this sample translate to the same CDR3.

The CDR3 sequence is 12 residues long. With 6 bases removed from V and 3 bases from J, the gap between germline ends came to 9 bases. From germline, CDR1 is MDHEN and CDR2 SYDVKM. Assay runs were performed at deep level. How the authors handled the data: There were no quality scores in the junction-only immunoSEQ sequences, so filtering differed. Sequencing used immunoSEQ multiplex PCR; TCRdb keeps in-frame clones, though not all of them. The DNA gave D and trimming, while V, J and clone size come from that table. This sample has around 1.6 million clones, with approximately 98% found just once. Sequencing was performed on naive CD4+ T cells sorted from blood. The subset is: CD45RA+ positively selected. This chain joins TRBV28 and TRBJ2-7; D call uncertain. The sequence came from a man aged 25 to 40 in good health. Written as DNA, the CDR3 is TGTGCCAGCAGCCTTCGGCTCTACGAGCAGTACTTC. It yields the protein CASSLRLYEQYF.